The entry that follows covers one T cell receptor (beta chain) sequence. Its antigen remains unknown. The primer mix had 60 Vbeta and 13 Jbeta primers. This table comes from immunoSEQ multiplex PCR, and its TCRdb copy is limited to in-frame clones, with some not included. The sample includes 150,000 to 200,000 clones, roughly 85% seen only once; the top ten take less than 2.5%. The CDR3 totals 17 residues. This sample is drawn from a study of cytomegalovirus exposure and HLA in healthy donors. Notes on the study in general: Across donors, most TCRs were seen rarely, yet some public ones were widespread. Several of the most significant clusters were apparently associated with common viral pathogens in a later analysis. The Asian-associated ancestry cluster reportedly had fewer N-insertions than the 666-donor mean in a later analysis.

The sequence came from a woman aged 50 to 60 in good health and CMV-seronegative. The gene calls are TRBV21-1 and TRBJ2-1; the DNA was not used to check the table's D call, TRBD1. TRBV21-1 is flagged as a pseudogene. Source material: PBMCs. The CDR3 here is CASSKANGTDTYNEQFF. In nucleotides, the CDR3 is TGTGCCAGCAGCAAAGCCAACGGGACAGATACCTACAATGAGCAGTTCTTC.